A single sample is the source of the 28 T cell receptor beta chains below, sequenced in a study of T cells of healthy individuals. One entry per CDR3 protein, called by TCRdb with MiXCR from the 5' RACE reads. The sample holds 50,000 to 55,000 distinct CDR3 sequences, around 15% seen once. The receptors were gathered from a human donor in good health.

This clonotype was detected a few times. Written as DNA, the CDR3 is TGTGCCAGCAGGGGGGGAGAGACCCAGTACTTC. Its translation: CASRGGETQYF. The genes are TRBV13 and TRBJ2-5; weak D call: TRBD2 (6 bases). CDR1 PRHDT and CDR2 FYEKMQ come from the germline V gene (reference sequence). V lost 6 bases and J 4 bases, leaving 6 bases between the germline ends. The CDR3 contains 11 residues.

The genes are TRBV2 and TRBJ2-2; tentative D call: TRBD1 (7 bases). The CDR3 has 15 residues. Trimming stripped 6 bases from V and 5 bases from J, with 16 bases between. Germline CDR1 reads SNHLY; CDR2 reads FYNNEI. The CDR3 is CASSPRDSATGELFF. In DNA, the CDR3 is TGTGCCAGCAGCCCGCGGGACAGTGCGACCGGGGAGCTGTTTTTT.

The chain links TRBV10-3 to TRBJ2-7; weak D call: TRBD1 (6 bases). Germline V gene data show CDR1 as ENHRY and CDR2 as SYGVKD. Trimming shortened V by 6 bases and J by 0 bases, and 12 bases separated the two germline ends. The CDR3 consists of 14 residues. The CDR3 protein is CAISRTGYSYEQYF. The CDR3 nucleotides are TGTGCCATCAGCCGCACAGGGTACTCCTACGAGCAGTACTTC.

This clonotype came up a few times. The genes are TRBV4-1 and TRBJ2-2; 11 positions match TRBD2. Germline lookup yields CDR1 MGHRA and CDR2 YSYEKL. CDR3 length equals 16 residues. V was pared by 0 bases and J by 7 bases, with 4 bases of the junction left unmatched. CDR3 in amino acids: CASSQDPLAGGGELFF. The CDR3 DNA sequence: TGCGCCAGCAGCCAAGATCCCCTAGCGGGAGGCGGGGAGCTGTTTTTT.

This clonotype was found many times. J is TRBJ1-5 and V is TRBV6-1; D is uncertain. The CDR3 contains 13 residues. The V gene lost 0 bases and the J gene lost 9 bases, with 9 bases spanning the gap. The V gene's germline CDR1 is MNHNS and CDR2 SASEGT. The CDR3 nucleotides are TGTGCCAGCAGTGAAGCGCTTCTCTCGCCCCAGCATTTT. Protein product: CASSEALLSPQHF.

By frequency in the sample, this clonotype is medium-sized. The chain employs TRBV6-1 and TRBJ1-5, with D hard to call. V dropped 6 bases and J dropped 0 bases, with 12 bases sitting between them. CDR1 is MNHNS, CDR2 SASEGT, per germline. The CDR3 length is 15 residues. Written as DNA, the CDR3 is TGTGCCAGCAGCCTCCCAGCGAATAGCAATCAGCCCCAGCATTTT. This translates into CASSLPANSNQPQHF.

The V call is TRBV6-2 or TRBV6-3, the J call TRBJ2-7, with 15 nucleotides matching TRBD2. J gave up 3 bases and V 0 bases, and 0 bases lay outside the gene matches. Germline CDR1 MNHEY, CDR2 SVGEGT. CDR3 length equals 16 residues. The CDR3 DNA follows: TGTGCCAGCAGTTACTCGGGACTAGCGGGAGGCTACGAGCAGTACTTC. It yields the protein CASSYSGLAGGYEQYF.

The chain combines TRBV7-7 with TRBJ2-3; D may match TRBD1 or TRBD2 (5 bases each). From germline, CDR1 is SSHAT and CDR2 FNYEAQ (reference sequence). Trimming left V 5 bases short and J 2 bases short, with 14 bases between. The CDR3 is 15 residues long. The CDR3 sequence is CASSRQMGTTDTQYF. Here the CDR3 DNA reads TGTGCCAGCAGCCGCCAAATGGGGACCACAGATACGCAGTATTTT. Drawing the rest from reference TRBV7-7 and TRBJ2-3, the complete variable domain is GAGVSQSPRYKVTKRGQDVTLRCDPISSHATLYWYQQALGQGPEFLTYFNYEAQPDKSGLPSDRFSAERPEGSISTLTIQRTEQRDSAMYRCASSRQMGTTDTQYFGPGTRLTVL.

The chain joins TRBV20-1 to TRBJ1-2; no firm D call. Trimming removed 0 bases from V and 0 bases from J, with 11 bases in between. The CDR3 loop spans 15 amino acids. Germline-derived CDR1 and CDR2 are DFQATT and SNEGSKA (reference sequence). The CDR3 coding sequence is TGCAGTGCTAGAGATCAGAGGGCCCCTAACTATGGCTACACCTTC. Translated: CSARDQRAPNYGYTF.

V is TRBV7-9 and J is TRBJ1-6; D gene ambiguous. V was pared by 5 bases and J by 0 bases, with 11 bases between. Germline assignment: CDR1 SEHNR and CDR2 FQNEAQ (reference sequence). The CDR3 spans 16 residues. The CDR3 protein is CASSTEGSSYNSPLHF. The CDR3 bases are TGTGCCAGCAGCACAGAGGGCAGCTCCTATAATTCACCCCTCCACTTT.

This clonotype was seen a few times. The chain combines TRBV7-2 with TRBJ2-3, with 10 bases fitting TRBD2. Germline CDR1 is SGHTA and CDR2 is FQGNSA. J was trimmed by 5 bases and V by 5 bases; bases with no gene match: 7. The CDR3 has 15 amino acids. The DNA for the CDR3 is TGTGCCAGCAGCCTCACCGGGACTAGCGAAGATACGCAGTATTTT. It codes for CASSLTGTSEDTQYF.

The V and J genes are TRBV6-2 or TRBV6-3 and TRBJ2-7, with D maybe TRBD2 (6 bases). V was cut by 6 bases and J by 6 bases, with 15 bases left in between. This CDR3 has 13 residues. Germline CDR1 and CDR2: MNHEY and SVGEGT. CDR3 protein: CASRPLRESEQYF. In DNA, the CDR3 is TGTGCCAGCAGACCCCTACGGGAGAGCGAGCAGTACTTC.

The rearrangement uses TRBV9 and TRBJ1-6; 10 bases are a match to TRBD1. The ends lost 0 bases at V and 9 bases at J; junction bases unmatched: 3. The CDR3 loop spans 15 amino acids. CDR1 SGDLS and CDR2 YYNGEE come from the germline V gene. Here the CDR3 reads CASSVEGQGISPLHF. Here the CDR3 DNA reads TGTGCCAGCAGCGTAGAGGGACAGGGGATTTCACCCCTCCACTTT.

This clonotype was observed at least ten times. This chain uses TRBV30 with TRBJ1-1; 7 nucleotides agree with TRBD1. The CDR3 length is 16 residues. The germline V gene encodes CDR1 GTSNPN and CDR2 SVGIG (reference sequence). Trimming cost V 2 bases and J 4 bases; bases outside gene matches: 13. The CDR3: CAWSFPGGLGGTEAFF. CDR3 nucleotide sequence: TGTGCCTGGAGTTTTCCAGGGGGGTTGGGTGGCACTGAAGCTTTCTTT.

In DNA form, the CDR3 reads TGTGCCTGGACCCCAGCCCCTAATTCACCCCTCCACTTT. Translated, it gives CAWTPAPNSPLHF. The V call is TRBV30, the J call TRBJ1-6; D gene uncertain. This CDR3 is built from 13 residues. From germline, CDR1 is GTSNPN and CDR2 SVGIG (reference sequence). Deletions cut 4 bases from V and 6 bases from J, with 10 bases between.

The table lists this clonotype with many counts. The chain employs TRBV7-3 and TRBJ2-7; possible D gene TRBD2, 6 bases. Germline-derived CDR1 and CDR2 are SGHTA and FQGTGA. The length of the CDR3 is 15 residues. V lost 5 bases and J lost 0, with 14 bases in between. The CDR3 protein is CASSLGLASSYEQYF. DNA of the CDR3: TGTGCCAGCAGCCTGGGACTTGCGAGCTCCTACGAGCAGTACTTC.

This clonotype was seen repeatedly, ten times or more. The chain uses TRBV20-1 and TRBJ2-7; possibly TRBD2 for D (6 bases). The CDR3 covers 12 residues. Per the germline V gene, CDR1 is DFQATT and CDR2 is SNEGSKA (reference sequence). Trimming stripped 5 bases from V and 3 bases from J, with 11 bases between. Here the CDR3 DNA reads TGCAGTGCTGGGGGGAAAGGCTACGAGCAGTACTTC. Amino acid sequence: CSAGGKGYEQYF.

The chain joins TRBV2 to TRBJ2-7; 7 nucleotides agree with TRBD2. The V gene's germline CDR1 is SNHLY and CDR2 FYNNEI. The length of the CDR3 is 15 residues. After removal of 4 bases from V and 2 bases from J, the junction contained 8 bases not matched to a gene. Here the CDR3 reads CASSGASGDPYEQYF. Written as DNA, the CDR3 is TGTGCCAGCAGTGGGGCGAGCGGGGATCCCTACGAGCAGTACTTC.

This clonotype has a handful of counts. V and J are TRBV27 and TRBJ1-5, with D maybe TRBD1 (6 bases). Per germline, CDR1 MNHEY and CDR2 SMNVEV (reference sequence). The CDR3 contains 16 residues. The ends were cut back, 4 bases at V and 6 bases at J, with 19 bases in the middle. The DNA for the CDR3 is TGTGCCAGCAGTTCCCATAGTCCGGGGGGCCGTCAGCCCCAGCATTTT. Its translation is CASSSHSPGGRQPQHF.

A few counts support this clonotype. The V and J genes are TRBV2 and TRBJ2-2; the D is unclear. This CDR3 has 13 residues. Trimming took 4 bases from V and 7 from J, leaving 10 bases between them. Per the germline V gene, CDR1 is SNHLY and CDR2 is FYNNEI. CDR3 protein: CASSVGFGGELFF. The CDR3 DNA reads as TGTGCCAGCAGTGTTGGATTCGGCGGGGAGCTGTTTTTT.

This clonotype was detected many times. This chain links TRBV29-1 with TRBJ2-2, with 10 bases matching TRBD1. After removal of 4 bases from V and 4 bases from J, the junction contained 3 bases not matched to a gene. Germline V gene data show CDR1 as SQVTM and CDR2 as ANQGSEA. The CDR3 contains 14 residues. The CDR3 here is CSVGQGAGTGELFF. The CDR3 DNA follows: TGCAGCGTTGGACAGGGGGCGGGCACCGGGGAGCTGTTTTTT.

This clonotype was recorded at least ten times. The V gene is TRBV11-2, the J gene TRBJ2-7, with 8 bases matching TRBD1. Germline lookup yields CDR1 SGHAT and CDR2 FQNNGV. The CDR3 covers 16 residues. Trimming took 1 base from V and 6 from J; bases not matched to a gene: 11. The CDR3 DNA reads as TGTGCCAGCAGCTTAGGGACAGGGATGGGTACTAGCGAGCAGTACTTC. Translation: CASSLGTGMGTSEQYF.

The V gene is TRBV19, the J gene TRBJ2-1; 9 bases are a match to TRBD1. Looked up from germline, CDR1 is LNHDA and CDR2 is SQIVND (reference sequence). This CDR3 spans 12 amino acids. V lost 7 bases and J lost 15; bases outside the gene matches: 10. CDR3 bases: TGTGCCAGTACATCGGGACAGGGAGTCCCGTTCTTC. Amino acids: CASTSGQGVPFF.

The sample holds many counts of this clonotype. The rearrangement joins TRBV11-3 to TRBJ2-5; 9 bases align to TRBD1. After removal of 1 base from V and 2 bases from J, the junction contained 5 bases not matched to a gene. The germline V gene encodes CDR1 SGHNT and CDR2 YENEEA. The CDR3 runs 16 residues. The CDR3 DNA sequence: TGTGCCAGCAGCTTAGGAGGGACAGGGAGGCAAGAGACCCAGTACTTC. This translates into CASSLGGTGRQETQYF.

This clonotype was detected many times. The CDR3 coding sequence is TGTGCCAGCAGCTTGTACGGGGAGTTCTATGGCTACACCTTC. It specifies CASSLYGEFYGYTF. The V and J genes are TRBV5-5 and TRBJ1-2; unclear D gene. With 1 base removed from V and 4 bases from J, the gap between germline ends came to 11 bases. The V gene's germline CDR1 is SGHKS and CDR2 YYEKEE (reference sequence). This CDR3 has 14 residues.

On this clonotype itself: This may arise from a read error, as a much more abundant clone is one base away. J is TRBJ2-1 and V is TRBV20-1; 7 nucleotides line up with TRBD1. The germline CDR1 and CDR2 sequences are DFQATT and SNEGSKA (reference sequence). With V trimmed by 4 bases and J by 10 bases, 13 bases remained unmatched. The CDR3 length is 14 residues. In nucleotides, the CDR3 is TGCAGTGCTAACTCCGGGACAGCGCTGATGGAGCAGTTCTTC. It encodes CSANSGTALMEQFF.

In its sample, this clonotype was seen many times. This chain's CDR3 is CASSQARGNTIYF. CDR3 coding DNA: TGCGCCAGCAGCCAAGCGAGAGGAAACACCATATATTTT. The genes are TRBV4-3 and TRBJ1-3; D unclear. Germline-derived CDR1 and CDR2 are LGHNA and YSLEER. Trimming removed 1 base at V and 4 bases at J, with 5 bases between. The CDR3 spans 13 residues.

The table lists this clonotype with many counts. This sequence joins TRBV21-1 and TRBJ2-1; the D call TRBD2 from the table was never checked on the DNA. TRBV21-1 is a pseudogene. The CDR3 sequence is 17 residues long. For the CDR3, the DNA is TGTGCCAGCAGCAAAGCAATCGGACTAGCGGTATACAATGAGCAGTTCTTC. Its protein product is CASSKAIGLAVYNEQFF.